This TCR beta chain was documented in a study of blood T cell repertoires in COVID-19. Across the whole study: The origin of the acute and convalescent COVID-19 samples was the United States, Italy and Spain. In each case, the material was cDNA or gDNA derived from T cells, B-cell-depleted T cells, or PBMCs.

This CDR3 comprises 15 residues. Germline CDR1 SGDLS, CDR2 YYNGEE. Between the trimmed V and J ends, which lost 7 bases and 0 bases, there was a span of 14 bases. As handled by the study authors: Amplification of reference gene primers was used by the study to estimate nucleated cell counts. Some clones are missing from TCRdb's copy, which holds only in-frame ones; the method was immunoSEQ multiplex PCR. That table gives V, J and clone size, and the DNA gave D and trimming. The top ten hold around 8% of the sample, which has some 100,000 clones, 84% seen once. The source of this sequence is a woman at least 80 years old with active or convalescent COVID-19. The sequencing input was peripheral blood. The chain recombines TRBV9 with TRBJ2-1; weak D call: TRBD1 (7 bases). CDR3 DNA sequence: TGTGCCAGCTCCCCAGGGGGGAGCTCCTACAATGAGCAGTTCTTC. Encoded protein: CASSPGGSSYNEQFF.